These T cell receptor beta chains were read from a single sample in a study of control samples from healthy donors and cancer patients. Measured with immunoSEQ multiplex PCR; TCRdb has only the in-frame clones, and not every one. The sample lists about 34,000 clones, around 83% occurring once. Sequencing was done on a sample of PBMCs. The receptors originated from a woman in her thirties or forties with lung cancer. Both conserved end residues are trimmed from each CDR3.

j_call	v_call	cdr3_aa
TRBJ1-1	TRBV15	ATSTPTNTEAF
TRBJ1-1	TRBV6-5	ASSYTGAGLNTEAF
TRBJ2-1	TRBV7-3	ASSADEQF
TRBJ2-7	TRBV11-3	ASSLGLGAYEQY
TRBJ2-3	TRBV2	ASSDGGESTDTQY
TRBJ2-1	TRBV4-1	ASSQPRDNSKAGEF
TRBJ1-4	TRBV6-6	ASSVATNEKLF
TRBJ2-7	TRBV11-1	ASSFTRLGEYEQY
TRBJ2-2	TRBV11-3	ASSLEGQGTGELF
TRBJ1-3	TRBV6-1	ASSEAGDGGNTIY
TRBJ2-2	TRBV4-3	ASSLNQGTGELF
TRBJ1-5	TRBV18	ASSLGYSNQPQH
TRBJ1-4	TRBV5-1	ASSLGGNNEKLF
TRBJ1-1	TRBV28	ASMYINEAF
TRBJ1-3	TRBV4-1	ASSQERQPGNTIY
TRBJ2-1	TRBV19	ASSIVDYNEQF
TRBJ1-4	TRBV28	ASSLPGGWEKLF
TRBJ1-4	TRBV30	AWRRGGTANEKLF
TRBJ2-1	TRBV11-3	ASRRTGSNEQF
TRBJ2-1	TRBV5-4	ASSLKGGYNEQF
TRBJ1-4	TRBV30	AWSVSGDEKLF
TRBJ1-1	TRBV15	ATSQTGRVTF
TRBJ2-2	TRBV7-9	ASSLAGSGRVNTGELF
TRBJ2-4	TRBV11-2	ASRTRWGGMNIQY
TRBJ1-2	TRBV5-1	ASSLGGEGYT
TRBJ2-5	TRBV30	AWSVQRETQY
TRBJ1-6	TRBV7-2	ASSGRETYNSPLH
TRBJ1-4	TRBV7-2	ASSLGQGEHEKLF
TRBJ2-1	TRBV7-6	ASSSTLPSSYNEQF
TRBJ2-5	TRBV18	ASAGGSGLAGETQY
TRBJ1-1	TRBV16	ASSQFWGAGTEAF
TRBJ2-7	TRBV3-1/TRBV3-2	ASSRLGGDRGYNEQY
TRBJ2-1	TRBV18	ASSKRGFNEQF
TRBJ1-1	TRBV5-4	ASSSSRNIHTEGTEAF
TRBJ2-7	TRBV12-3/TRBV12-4	ASSYGTDYEQY
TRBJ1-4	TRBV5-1	ASSHTHHTTNEKLF
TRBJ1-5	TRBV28	ASSLPDREYSNQPQH
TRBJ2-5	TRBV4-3	ASSQDLVPETQY
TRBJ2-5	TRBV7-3	ASSLNGGGGDGTQY
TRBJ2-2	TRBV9	ASSVGAENTGELF
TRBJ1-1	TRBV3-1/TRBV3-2	ASSHKAANTEAF
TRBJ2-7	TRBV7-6	ASSRGQGKTYEQY
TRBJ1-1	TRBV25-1	ASSESRNTEAF
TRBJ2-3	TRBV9	ASSARGDTDTQY
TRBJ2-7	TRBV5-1	ASAAGTGGGYEQY
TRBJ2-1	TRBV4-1	ASSQLQGVHLNEQF
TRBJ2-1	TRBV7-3	ASSEGPEPNEPF
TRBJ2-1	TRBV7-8	ASTGEGTAYNEQF
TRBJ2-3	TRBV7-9	ASETSGGSDTQY
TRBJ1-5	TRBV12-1	ASSFDQKDTLSNQPQH
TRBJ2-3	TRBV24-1	ATSDLSGTDTQY
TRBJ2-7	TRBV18	ASSPGDYEQY
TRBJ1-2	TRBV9	ASSVGGLNYGYT